This TCR beta chain was identified during a study of blood T cell repertoires in COVID-19. At the level of the study: Acute-phase and convalescent COVID-19 samples originated in the United States, Italy and Spain. Sources were T cells, B-cell-depleted T cells, or PBMCs; the material itself was cDNA or gDNA.

In the authors' methods: Amplification from reference gene primers served as the basis for estimated nucleated cell counts. The repertoire was sequenced with immunoSEQ multiplex PCR; TCRdb's copy has only in-frame clones and lacks some. D and trimming were read from the DNA, whereas the V and J calls and clone size are those reported in that table. The data contain approximately 240,000 clones, less than 90% of them singletons. V lost 3 bases and J 9 bases, leaving 23 bases between the germline ends. The V gene's germline CDR1 is ENHRY and CDR2 SYGVKD. The CDR3 is 16 amino acids. The specimen was peripheral blood. The V and J genes are TRBV10-3 and TRBJ1-2; maybe TRBD1 (6 bases). The origin of this receptor is a woman aged 55-70 years who had recovered from COVID-19. The CDR3 region is CAISEGITGTSMSYTF. The CDR3 nucleotides read TGTGCCATCAGTGAAGGGATTACAGGGACGTCTATGAGCTACACCTTC.